This TCR beta chain is drawn from a study of blood T cells in healthy people across ages (dated by TCRdb to between 2015 and 2017). Some background on the complete study: In model experiments, template switching captured roughly one uniquely barcoded TCR beta cDNA molecule for every two T cells. The study measured age-related changes in TCR beta repertoire diversity using deep sequencing normalized with unique cDNA molecular identifiers. The donors were divided into four age groups: young (average around 16 years), middle-aged (approximately 42), aged (about 60) and long-lived (nearly 85). Donors of different ages were randomly distributed across sequencing lanes to avoid experimental bias. For two donors (one aged 18 to 30 and one aged 80 or older), the study analyzed two additional independent replicas of 1 million unique cDNA reads from the same blood draw. Broader findings and caveats from the paper: Total diversity estimates from one million sequenced T cells were considered lower bounds and underestimates. Conclusive comparison of naive and antigen-experienced compartments was prevented by the profiling of bulk unsorted PBMCs. Observed TCR beta diversity per million T cells fell roughly linearly with age, and a significant reduction was already apparent by age roughly 41. Because the CMV infection status of the donors was unknown, age-related changes in expanded clonotypes may potentially have been confounded. Compared with the aged group, the long-lived group had more naive CD4+ T cells, fewer expanded clones and increased TCR diversity, suggesting age selection. Observed TCR beta diversity correlated strongly with the percentage of naive T cells measured by flow cytometry.

CDR1 and CDR2 were assigned from the germline V gene as MGHRA and YSYEKL. V lost 4 bases and J lost 5 bases; the stretch between them is 9 bases long. Reading from cysteine to phenylalanine, the CDR3 counts 13 amino acids. The retained sequence is limited to the CDR3, 39 bases, with the frame set at the first base. The 39 donors, aged roughly 6 to 90 years, were systemically healthy Caucasian individuals from Russia. About 9.6 milliliters of peripheral blood were collected from each donor into EDTA-treated Vacutainer tubes. Ficoll-Paque density-gradient centrifugation was used to isolate PBMCs, with at least 6.5 million per sample. Total RNA, at least 5.5 micrograms per sample, was extracted from PBMCs with Trizol reagent. For every donor, an aliquot of PBMCs went through flow cytometry to measure the percentages of naive CD45RAhigh/CD27high T cells. On this clonotype itself: No antigen is known for it. No base quality information exists; no much larger clone differs at one position.

To prepare the library, 5' RACE was applied. Sequenced on an Illumina HiSeq 2500. A second PCR of roughly 7 to 12 cycles was run with a J-beta primer mix and a sample-barcoded 5' primer. A unique molecular identifier was introduced onto each TCR beta cDNA molecule by a template-switch 5' adaptor carrying 12 random nucleotides. At least 3 million CDR3-containing paired-end reads were obtained from each sample. All of the RNA was converted into first-strand cDNA using the Mint cDNA synthesis kit, with a TRBC-specific oligonucleotide serving as the primer. Following uracil-DNA glycosylase treatment, all cDNA underwent a first 18-cycle PCR with the universal primers M1SS and BC2_uni_R. Turning to the authors' computational methods: For normalization, 1 million high-quality reads were randomly selected from each sample, with every read carrying a distinct molecular identifier. Instead of being binned into consensus sequences, reads with shared molecular identifiers were discarded. CDR3 identification, clonotype clustering and error correction used MiTCR with a Q25 quality threshold and the strictest error-elimination algorithm. A nonparametric unseen species model using Euler transformation provided a lower-bound estimate of total TCR beta diversity. In-frame beta chains were kept once TCRdb had trimmed the public reads at Q25 with fastp and called clones with MiXCR. Rows are combined by CDR3 protein, so each entry shows the most common genes and DNA. What appears here as the V and J calls and clone size reflects TCRdb's work, not the paper's. The sample profile shows about 900,000 distinct CDR3 sequences; roughly 48% of them were found once. The top ten clonotypes cover 13% of the sample.

Sequencing was carried out using blood. This clonotype originated in a man in his thirties or forties in good health. The rearranged chain carries TRBV4-1 and TRBJ1-5; TRBD1 is a possible D gene, resting on 6 matching bases. CDR3 sequence: CASSPYRDQPQHF. The DNA is TGCGCCAGCAGCCCCTACAGGGATCAGCCCCAGCATTTT.